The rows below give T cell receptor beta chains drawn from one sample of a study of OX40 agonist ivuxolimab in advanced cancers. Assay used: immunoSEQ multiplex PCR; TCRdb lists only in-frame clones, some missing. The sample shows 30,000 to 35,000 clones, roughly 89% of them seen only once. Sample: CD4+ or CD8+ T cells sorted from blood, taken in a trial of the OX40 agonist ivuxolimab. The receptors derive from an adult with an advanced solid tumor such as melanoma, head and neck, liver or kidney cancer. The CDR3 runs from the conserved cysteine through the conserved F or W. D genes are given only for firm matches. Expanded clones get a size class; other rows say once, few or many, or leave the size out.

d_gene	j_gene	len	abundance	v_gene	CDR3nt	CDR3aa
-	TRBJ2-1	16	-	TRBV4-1	TGCGCCAGCAGCCAAGTAGAGCTAAGCTCCTACAATGAGCAGTTCTTC	CASSQVELSSYNEQFF
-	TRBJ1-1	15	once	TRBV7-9	TGTGCCAGCAGCAAGACCCAGAGCTTTGACACTGAAGCTTTCTTT	CASSKTQSFDTEAFF
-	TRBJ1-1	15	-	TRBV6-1	TGTGCCAGCAGTGAAGAGGACAGACCATTCACTGAAGCTTTCTTT	CASSEEDRPFTEAFF
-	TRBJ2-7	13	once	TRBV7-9	TGTGCCAGCAGTTCCGGGAACTCCTACGAGCAGTACTTC	CASSSGNSYEQYF
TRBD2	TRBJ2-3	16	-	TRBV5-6	TGTGCCAGCAGCCTATTAGCGGGGGCCTCCCCAGATACGCAGTATTTT	CASSLLAGASPDTQYF
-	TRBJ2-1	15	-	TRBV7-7	TGTGCTAGCAGCTTCCAGAAGAGCTCCTACAATGAGCAGTTCTTC	CASSFQKSSYNEQFF
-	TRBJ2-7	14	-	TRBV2	TGTGCCAGCAGTGCCGGGCGGGCGAGGTACGAGCAGTACTTC	CASSAGRARYEQYF
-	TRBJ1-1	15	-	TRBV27	TGTGCCAGCAGATACGTCCAGGAGATGAACACTGAAGCTTTCTTT	CASRYVQEMNTEAFF
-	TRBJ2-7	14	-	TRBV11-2	TGTGCCAGCAGCTCCCCGGCTGGGCCCTACGAGCAGTACTTC	CASSSPAGPYEQYF
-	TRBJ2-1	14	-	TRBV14	TGTGCCAGCAGCCGGATGGACTTACGGTATGAGCAGTTCTTC	CASSRMDLRYEQFF
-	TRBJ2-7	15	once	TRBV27	TGTGCCAGCAGTTACCAGGACAGAAGCTCCTACGAGCAGTACTTC	CASSYQDRSSYEQYF
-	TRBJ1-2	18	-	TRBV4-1	TGCGCCAGCAGCCAGGGGTATCCGGGAGGGGGTCTGGACTATGGCTACACCTTC	CASSQGYPGGGLDYGYTF
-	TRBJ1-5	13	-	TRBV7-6	TGTGCCAGCAGCGTACGGGGTATGGCGCCCCAGCATTTT	CASSVRGMAPQHF
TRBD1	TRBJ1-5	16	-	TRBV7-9	TGTGCCAGCAGCCCGACGACAGGGGCGAGCAATCAGCCCCAGCATTTT	CASSPTTGASNQPQHF
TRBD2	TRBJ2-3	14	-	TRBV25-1	TGTGCCAGCAGTGAGCGGGAGTTGGGAGATACGCAGTATTTT	CASSERELGDTQYF
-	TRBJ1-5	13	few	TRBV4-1	TGCGCCAGCAGCCAAAGCCCAAATCAGCCCCAGCATTTT	CASSQSPNQPQHF
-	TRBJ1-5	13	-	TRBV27	TGTGCCAGCAGTCAGGGGAATGTTCAGCCCCAGCATTTT	CASSQGNVQPQHF
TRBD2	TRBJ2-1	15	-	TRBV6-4	TGTGCCAGCAGTCTATCCGGGGGGGCCAGAAATGAGCAGTTCTTC	CASSLSGGARNEQFF
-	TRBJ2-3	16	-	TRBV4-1	TGCGCCAGCAGCCAAGTTTCCCAGAGGGGTTCGGATACGCAGTATTTT	CASSQVSQRGSDTQYF
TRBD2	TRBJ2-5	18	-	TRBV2	TGTGCCAGCAGTGAAGGGTTAGCGGGAGGCCGGGGGCAAGAGACCCAGTACTTC	CASSEGLAGGRGQETQYF
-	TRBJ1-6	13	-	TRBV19	TGTGCCAGTAGTATGTGGGGAATCGAACCCCTCCACTTT	CASSMWGIEPLHF
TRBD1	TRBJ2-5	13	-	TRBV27	TGTGCCAGCAGTTTTCAGGGGGCCGAGACCCAGTACTTC	CASSFQGAETQYF
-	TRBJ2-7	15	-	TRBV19	TGTGCCAGTAGTACCGGCCAGGGAAGAGGCTACGAGCAGTACTTC	CASSTGQGRGYEQYF
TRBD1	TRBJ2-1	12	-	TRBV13	TGTGCCAGCAGCTCGACAGGGTATGAGCAGTTCTTC	CASSSTGYEQFF
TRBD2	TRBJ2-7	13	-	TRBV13	TGTGCCAGCAGATGGGAGGGCGCCTACGAGCAGTACTTC	CASRWEGAYEQYF
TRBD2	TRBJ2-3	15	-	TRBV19	TGTGCCAGTAGTATAGCGGGAGGGCCTAGCGATACGCAGTATTTT	CASSIAGGPSDTQYF
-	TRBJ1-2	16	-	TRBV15	TGTGCCACCAGCAGAGATCGGGCCACAGTTGGCTATGGCTACACCTTC	CATSRDRATVGYGYTF
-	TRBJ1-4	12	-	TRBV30	TGTGCCTGGAATCAGGGAAATGAAAAACTGTTTTTT	CAWNQGNEKLFF
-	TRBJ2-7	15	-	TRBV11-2	TGTGCCAGCAGCTCGGACGTAGGACCAACCTACGAGCAGTACTTC	CASSSDVGPTYEQYF
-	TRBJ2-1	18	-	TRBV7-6	TGTGCCAGCAGCTTAGCAATGTCGGGGTTCCACTCCTACAATGAGCAGTTCTTC	CASSLAMSGFHSYNEQFF
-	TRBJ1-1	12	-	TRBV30	TGTGCCTGGAGTGATGGGATCACTGAAGCTTTCTTT	CAWSDGITEAFF
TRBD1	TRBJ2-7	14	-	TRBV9	TGTGCCAGCAGCCCCGGGACAGATCCCCGCGAGCAGTACTTC	CASSPGTDPREQYF
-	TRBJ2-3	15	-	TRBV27	TGTGCCAGCAGTTTTACAGGGATTAACACAGATACGCAGTATTTT	CASSFTGINTDTQYF
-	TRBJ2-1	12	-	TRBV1	TGCACCAGCAGCCAAGAGAGGGGGGAGCAGTTCTTC	CTSSQERGEQFF
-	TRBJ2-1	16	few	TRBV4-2	TGTGCCAGCAGCCAAGATTTGCGGAACTCCTACAATGAGCAGTTCTTC	CASSQDLRNSYNEQFF
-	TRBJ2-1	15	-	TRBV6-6	TGTGCTTCCGGCGGAGGGAGCGGATCCTACAATGAGCAGTTCTTC	CASGGGSGSYNEQFF
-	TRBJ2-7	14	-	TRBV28	TGTGCCAGCAGTTTTCGAAGCGCCGCCTACGAGCAGTACTTC	CASSFRSAAYEQYF
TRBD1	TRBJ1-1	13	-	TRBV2	TGTGCCAGCAGCGCAGGGGGAGGAACTGAAGCTTTCTTT	CASSAGGGTEAFF
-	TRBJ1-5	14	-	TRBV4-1	TGCGCCAGCAGCCAAGGGAGGGGCAATCAGCCCCAGCATTTT	CASSQGRGNQPQHF
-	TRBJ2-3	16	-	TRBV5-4	TGTGCCAGCAGCCACGGAGGGGAACAGGGCACAGATACGCAGTATTTT	CASSHGGEQGTDTQYF
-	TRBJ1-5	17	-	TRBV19	TGTGCCAGAAAATACCGGTCACAGGTTCAAAGCAATCAGCCCCAGCATTTT	CARKYRSQVQSNQPQHF
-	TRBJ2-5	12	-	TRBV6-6	TGTGCCAGCTGGACTCCGAGTGAGACCCAGTACTTC	CASWTPSETQYF
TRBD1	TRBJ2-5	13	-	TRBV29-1	TGCAGCGTTGGCGGACAGGGACTGGAGACCCAGTACTTC	CSVGGQGLETQYF
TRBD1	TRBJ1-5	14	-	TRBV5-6	TGTGCCAGCAGCCTTACGACAGGGGGTCAGCCCCAGCATTTT	CASSLTTGGQPQHF
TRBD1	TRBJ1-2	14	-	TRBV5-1	TGCGCCAGCAGCTTTACAGGGGGCGTATATGGCTACACCTTC	CASSFTGGVYGYTF
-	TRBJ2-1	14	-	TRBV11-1	TGTGCCAGCAGTTCAAGGAGCTCCTACAATGAGCAGTTCTTC	CASSSRSSYNEQFF
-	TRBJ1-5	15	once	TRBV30	TGTGCCTGGAGTGTAGGGCAGGGCGGGGGGGAGCCCCAGCATTTT	CAWSVGQGGGEPQHF
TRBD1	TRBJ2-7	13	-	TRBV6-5	TGTGCCACCCGGCTACAGGGGCATTACGAGCAGTACTTC	CATRLQGHYEQYF
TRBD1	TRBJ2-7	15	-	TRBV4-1	TGCGCCAGCAGCCAACCGGGACAGGGGAACTACGAGCAGTACTTC	CASSQPGQGNYEQYF
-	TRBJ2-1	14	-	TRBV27	TGTGCCACAACCCCCAGTCCTGGTTACAATGAGCAGTTCTTC	CATTPSPGYNEQFF
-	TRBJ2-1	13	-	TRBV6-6	TGTGCCAGCAGTTTCAATTATCCCAATGAGCAGTTCTTC	CASSFNYPNEQFF
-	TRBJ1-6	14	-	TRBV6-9	TGTGCCAGCAGTTACCAGGGACCCAATTCACCCCTCCACTTT	CASSYQGPNSPLHF